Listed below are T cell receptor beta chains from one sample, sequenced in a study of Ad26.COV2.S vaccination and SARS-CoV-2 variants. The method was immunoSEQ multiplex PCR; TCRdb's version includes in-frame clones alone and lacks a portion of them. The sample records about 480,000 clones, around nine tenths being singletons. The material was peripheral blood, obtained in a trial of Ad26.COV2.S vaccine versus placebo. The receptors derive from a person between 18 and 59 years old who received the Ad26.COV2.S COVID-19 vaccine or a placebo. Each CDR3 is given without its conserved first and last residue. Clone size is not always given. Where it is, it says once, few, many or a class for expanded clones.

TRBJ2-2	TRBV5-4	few	ASSPTTATNTGELF
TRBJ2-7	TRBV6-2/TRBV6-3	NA	ASSRATAGVYEEQY
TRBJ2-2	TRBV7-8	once	ASPALGGGSWELF
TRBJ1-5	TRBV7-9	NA	ASSHPGSNQPQH
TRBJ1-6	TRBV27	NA	ASSLNPGQGSSPLH
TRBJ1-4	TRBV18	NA	ASSPRIGVGEKLF
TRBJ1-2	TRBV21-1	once	ASSPPRTPYGYT
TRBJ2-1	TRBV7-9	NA	ASSLRTSGSNNEQF
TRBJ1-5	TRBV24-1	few	ATSMGSQPQH
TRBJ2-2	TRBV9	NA	ASSVGVGELF
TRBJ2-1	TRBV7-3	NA	ASSLSGLAGGRGEQF
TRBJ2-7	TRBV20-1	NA	SASGGLLEQY
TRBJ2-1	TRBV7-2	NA	ASSLDFVSEQF
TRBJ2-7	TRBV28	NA	ASSNRGTFSYEQY
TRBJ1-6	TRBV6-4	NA	ASHAPLDHQTSSYNSPLH
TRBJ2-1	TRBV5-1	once	ATGGGPGGEQF
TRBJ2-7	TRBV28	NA	ASSVGTGARDEQY
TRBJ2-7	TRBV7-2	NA	ASSLGDLQFYEQY
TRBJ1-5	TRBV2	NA	ASSETTVRNQPQH
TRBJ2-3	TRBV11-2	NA	ASTSRGAGTDTQY
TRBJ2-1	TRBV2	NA	ASSKPGLARNEQF
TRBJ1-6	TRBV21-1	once	ASSRARGPNSPLH
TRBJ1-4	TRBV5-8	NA	ASSQGQGPNEKLF
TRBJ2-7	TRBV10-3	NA	AISQNYEQY
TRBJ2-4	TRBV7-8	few	ASSLGLLGGQAKNIQY
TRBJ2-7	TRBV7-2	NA	ASSLVFGGKPYEQY
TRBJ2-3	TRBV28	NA	ASLRPGSRDTQY
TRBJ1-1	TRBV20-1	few	SARSGFEAF
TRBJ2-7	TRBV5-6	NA	ASSTGQGAYEQY
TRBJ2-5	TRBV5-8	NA	ASSFGGRETQY
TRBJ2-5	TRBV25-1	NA	ASSEARRGTQY
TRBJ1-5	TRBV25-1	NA	ASSGGGGSNQPQH
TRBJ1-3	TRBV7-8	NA	ASSLGQGGGNTIY
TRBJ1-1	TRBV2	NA	ASGQGPVAKNTEAF